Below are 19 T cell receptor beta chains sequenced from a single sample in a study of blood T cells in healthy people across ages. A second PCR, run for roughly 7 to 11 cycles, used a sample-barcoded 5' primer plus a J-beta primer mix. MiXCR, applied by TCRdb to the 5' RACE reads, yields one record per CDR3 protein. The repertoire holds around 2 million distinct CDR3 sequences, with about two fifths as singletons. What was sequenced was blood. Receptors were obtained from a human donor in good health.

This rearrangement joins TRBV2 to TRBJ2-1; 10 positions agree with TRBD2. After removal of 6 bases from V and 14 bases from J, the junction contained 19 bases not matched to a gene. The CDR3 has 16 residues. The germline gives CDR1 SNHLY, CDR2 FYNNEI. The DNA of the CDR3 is TGTGCCAGCAGCGACCGGGTAGCGGGGGGCCGCAGTGTTGAGTTCTTC. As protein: CASSDRVAGGRSVEFF.

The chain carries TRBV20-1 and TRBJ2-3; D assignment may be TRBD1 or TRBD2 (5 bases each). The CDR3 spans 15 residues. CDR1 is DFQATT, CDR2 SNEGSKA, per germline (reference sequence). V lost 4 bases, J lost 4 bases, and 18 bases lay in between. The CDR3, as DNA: TGCAGTGCTAACCCGGGGTTAAGAGGGGCAGATACGCAGTATTTT. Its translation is CSANPGLRGADTQYF.

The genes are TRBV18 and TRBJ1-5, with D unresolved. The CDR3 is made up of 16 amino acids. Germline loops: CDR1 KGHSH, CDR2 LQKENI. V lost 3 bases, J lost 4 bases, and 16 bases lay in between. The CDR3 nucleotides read TGTGCCAGCTCACCTCGAGGAGGCGGGAATAATCAGCCCCAGCATTTT. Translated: CASSPRGGGNNQPQHF. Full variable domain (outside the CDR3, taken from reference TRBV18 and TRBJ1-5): NAGVMQNPRHLVRRRGQEARLRCSPMKGHSHVYWYRQLPEEGLKFMVYLQKENIIDESGMPKERFSAEFPKEGPSILRIQQVVRGDSAAYFCASSPRGGGNNQPQHFGDGTRLSIL.

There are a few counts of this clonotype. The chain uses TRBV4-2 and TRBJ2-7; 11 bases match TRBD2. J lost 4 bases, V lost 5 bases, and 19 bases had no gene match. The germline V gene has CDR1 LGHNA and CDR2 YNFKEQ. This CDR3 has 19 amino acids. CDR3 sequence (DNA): TGTGCCAGCAGCTCCGGTGGGGCTAGCGGGGGGCTTAAGGGATACGAGCAGTACTTC. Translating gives CASSSGGASGGLKGYEQYF.

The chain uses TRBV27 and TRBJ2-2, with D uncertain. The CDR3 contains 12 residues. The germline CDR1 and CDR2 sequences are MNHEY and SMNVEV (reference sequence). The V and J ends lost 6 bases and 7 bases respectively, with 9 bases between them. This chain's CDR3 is CASRLSGGELFF. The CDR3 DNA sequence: TGTGCCAGCAGATTAAGTGGCGGGGAGCTGTTTTTT.

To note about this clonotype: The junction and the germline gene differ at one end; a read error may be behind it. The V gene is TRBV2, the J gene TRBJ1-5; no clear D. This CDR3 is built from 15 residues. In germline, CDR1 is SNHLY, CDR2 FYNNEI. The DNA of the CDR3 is TGTGCCAGCAGTGAAGAAGGTCAGCGTAATCCGCCCCAGCATTTT. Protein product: CASSEEGQRNPPQHF.

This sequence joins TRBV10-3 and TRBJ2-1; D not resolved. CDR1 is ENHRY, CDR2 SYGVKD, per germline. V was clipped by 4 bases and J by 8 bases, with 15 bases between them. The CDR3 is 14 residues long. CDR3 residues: CAISGQSKRDEQFF. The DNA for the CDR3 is TGTGCCATCAGTGGACAATCCAAAAGGGATGAGCAGTTCTTC.

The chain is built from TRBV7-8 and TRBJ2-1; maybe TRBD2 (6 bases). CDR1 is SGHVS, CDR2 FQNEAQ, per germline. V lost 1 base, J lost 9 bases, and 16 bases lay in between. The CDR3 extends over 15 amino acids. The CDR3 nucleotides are TGTGCCAGCAGCTTAGACTCAGGAGGGGTTCCTGAGCAGTTCTTC. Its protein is CASSLDSGGVPEQFF.

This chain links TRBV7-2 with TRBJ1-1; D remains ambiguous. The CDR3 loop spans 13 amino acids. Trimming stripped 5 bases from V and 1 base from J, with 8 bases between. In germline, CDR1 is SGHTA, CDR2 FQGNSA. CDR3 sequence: CASSQQTNTEAFF. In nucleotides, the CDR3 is TGTGCCAGCAGCCAACAGACGAACACTGAAGCTTTCTTT.

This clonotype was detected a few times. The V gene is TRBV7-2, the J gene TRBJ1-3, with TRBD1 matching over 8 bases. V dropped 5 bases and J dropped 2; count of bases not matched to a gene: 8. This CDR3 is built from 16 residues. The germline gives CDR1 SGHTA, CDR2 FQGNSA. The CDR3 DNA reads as TGTGCCAGCAGCCCGCGGACAGGGAAGACTGGAAACACCATATATTTT. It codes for CASSPRTGKTGNTIYF.

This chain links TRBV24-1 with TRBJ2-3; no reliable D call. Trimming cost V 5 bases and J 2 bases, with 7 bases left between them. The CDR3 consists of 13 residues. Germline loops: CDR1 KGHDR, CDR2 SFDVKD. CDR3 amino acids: CATSVLSTDTQYF. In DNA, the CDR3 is TGTGCCACCAGTGTTCTCTCCACAGATACGCAGTATTTT.

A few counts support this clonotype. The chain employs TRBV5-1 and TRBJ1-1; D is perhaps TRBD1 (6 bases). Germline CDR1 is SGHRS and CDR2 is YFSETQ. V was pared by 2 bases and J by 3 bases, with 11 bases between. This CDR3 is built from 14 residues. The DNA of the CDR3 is TGCGCCAGCAGCTTTAGCAGGGGTGACACTGAAGCTTTCTTT. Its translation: CASSFSRGDTEAFF.

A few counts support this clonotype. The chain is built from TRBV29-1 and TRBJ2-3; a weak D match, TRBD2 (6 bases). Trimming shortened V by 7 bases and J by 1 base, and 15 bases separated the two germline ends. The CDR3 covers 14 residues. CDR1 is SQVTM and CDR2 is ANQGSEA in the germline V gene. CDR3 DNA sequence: TGCAGCGCCTATAGCGGTTCAGGCACAGATACGCAGTATTTT. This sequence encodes CSAYSGSGTDTQYF.

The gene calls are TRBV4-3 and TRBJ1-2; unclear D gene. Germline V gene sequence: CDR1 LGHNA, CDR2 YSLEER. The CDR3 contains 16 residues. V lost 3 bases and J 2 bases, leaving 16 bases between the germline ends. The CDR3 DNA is TGCGCCAGCAGCCACCATCACCGGAGGAGCAACTATGGCTACACCTTC. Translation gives CASSHHHRRSNYGYTF.

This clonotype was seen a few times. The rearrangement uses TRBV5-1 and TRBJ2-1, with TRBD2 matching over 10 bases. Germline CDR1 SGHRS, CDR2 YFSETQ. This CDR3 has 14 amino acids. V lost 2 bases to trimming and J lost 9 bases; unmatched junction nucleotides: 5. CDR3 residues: CASSFIAGGGEQFF. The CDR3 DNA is TGCGCCAGCAGCTTTATAGCGGGGGGCGGTGAGCAGTTCTTC.

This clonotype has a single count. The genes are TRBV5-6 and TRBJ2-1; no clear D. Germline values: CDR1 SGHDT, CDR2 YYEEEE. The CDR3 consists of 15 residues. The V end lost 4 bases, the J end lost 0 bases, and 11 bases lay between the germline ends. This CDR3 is CASSQYSSSYNEQFF. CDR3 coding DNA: TGTGCCAGCAGCCAGTACTCCAGCTCCTACAATGAGCAGTTCTTC.

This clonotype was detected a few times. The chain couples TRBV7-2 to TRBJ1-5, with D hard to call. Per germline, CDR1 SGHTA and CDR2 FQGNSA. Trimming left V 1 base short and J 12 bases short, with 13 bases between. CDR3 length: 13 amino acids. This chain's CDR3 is CASSLDAFGNQHF. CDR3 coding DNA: TGTGCCAGCAGCTTAGACGCCTTCGGAAACCAGCATTTT. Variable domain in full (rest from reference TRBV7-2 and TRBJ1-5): GAGVSQSPSNKVTEKGKDVELRCDPISGHTALYWYRQSLGQGLEFLIYFQGNSAPDKSGLPSDRFSAERTGGSVSTLTIQRTQQEDSAVYLCASSLDAFGNQHFGDGTRLSIL.

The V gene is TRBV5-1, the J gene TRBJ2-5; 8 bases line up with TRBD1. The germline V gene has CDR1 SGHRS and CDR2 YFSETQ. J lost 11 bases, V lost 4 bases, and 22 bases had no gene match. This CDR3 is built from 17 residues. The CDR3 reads CASSRSGQGGPFHEQYF. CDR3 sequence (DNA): TGCGCCAGCAGCCGGTCAGGACAGGGCGGTCCTTTCCATGAGCAGTACTTC. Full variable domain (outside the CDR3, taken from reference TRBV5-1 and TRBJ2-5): KAGVTQTPRYLIKTRGQQVTLSCSPISGHRSVSWYQQTPGQGLQFLFEYFSETQRNKGNFPGRFSGRQFSNSRSEMNVSTLELGDSALYLCASSRSGQGGPFHEQYFGPGTRLLVL.

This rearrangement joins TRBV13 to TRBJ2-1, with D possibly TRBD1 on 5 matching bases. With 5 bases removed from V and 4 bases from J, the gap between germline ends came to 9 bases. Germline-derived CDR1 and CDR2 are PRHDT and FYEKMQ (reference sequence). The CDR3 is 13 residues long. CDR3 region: CASSIRQYNEQFF. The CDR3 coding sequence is TGTGCCAGCAGCATACGACAGTACAATGAGCAGTTCTTC.